Below, 28 T cell receptor beta chains from the same sample are listed, as sequenced in a study of cytotoxic CD8 clonotypes in ibrutinib-treated CLL. Method: immunoSEQ multiplex PCR; TCRdb's copy keeps in-frame clones and lacks some. The data hold 200,000 or so clones, with 75% to 85% observed a single time. Sequences were derived from PBMCs, sampled after 12 months of ibrutinib treatment. The source of these receptors is a human donor with chronic lymphocytic leukemia.

This chain uses TRBV2 with TRBJ1-2, with D unclear. Trimming removed 6 bases at V and 8 bases at J, with 13 bases between. The germline CDR1 and CDR2 sequences are SNHLY and FYNNEI. The CDR3 sequence is 12 residues long. CDR3 bases: TGTGCCAGCAGCGAGGCGGGTCCCGGCTACACCTTC. It codes for CASSEAGPGYTF.

The chain uses TRBV14 and TRBJ2-1; D not certain. The germline V gene encodes CDR1 SGHDN and CDR2 FVKESK. V lost 3 bases to trimming and J lost 2 bases, with 2 bases between them. This CDR3 comprises 12 residues. CDR3 residues: CASSQAYNEQFF. The CDR3, as DNA: TGTGCCAGCAGCCAGGCCTACAATGAGCAGTTCTTC.

This clone was found a few times. The V gene is TRBV5-1, the J gene TRBJ2-5, with D perhaps TRBD1 (7 bases). The CDR3 extends over 14 amino acids. The V gene's germline CDR1 is SGHRS and CDR2 YFSETQ. The V end lost 4 bases, the J end lost 5 bases, and 15 bases lay between the germline ends. For the CDR3, the DNA is TGCGCCAGCAGCGAAGATGCAGGGGGGGAGACCCAGTACTTC. The encoded protein is CASSEDAGGETQYF.

This chain connects TRBV4-1 to TRBJ2-5; 8 bases line up with TRBD2. This CDR3 has 18 residues. V dropped 2 bases and J dropped 1; count of bases not matched to a gene: 12. Germline V lookup: CDR1 MGHRA, CDR2 YSYEKL. The CDR3 region has the DNA TGCGCCAGCAGCCAACGACTGGGGCTAGCGGGCACCCAAGAGACCCAGTACTTC. Protein sequence: CASSQRLGLAGTQETQYF.

This sequence joins TRBV5-1 and TRBJ1-1; no clear D gene. The CDR3 has 13 amino acids. The germline V gene has CDR1 SGHRS and CDR2 YFSETQ. Trimming cost V 4 bases and J 0 bases, with 7 bases left between them. Written as DNA, the CDR3 is TGCGCCAGCAGCCGTGACATGAACACTGAAGCTTTCTTT. Translating it yields CASSRDMNTEAFF.

The chain joins TRBV4-2 to TRBJ1-5, with TRBD1 matching over 7 bases. The germline V gene encodes CDR1 LGHNA and CDR2 YNFKEQ. V lost 1 base to trimming and J lost 0 bases; unmatched junction nucleotides: 21. The length of the CDR3 is 22 residues. CDR3 bases: TGTGCCAGCAGCCAAGTTTGGGCGGGGGACAGCTATACCAGGTCTAGCAATCAGCCCCAGCATTTT. It encodes CASSQVWAGDSYTRSSNQPQHF.

The chain carries TRBV12-5 and TRBJ1-1; 7 bases match TRBD1. Per the germline V gene, CDR1 is LGHNT and CDR2 is FRNRAP. The CDR3 has 16 residues. The trim removed 0 bases at V and 3 bases at J, leaving 7 bases unmatched. The CDR3 loop reads CASGLVRGQIHTEAFF. The CDR3 bases are TGTGCTAGTGGTTTGGTACGGGGACAGATCCACACTGAAGCTTTCTTT. Combining the CDR3 with reference TRBV12-5 and TRBJ1-1 gives the whole variable domain DARVTQTPRHKVTEMGQEVTMRCQPILGHNTVFWYRQTMMQGLELLAYFRNRAPLDDSGMPKDRFSAEMPDATLATLKIQPSEPRDSAVYFCASGLVRGQIHTEAFFGQGTRLTVV.

In its sample, this clone was seen a few times. This chain joins TRBV7-8 and TRBJ1-5, with a weak D call TRBD1 (5 bases). The CDR3 has 14 residues. V shed 5 bases and J shed 6 bases, with 14 bases lying between them. CDR1 and CDR2 from the germline V gene are SGHVS and FQNEAQ. The CDR3 region has the DNA TGTGCCAGCAGCCCAAACAGGTGGGGTCAGCCCCAGCATTTT. Protein: CASSPNRWGQPQHF.

The genes are TRBV27 and TRBJ2-3, with D maybe TRBD2 (6 bases). Germline V gives CDR1 MNHEY, CDR2 SMNVEV (reference sequence). The CDR3 has 15 residues. V lost 5 bases and J lost 2, with 14 bases in between. CDR3 residues: CASSRGDSYTDTQYF. The CDR3 DNA sequence: TGTGCCAGCAGTCGCGGGGACTCCTACACAGATACGCAGTATTTT.

The CDR3 DNA reads as TGTGCCAGTAGCTATGGACAGACTTTCAATCAGCCCCAGCATTTT. Translation: CASSYGQTFNQPQHF. The gene calls are TRBV19 and TRBJ1-5; possible D gene TRBD1, 6 bases. This CDR3 comprises 15 residues. V was trimmed by 6 bases and J by 3 bases, leaving 15 bases between them. Germline V gene sequence: CDR1 LNHDA, CDR2 SQIVND (reference sequence). Using reference TRBV19 and TRBJ1-5 for the parts outside the CDR3, the full variable domain is DGGITQSPKYLFRKEGQNVTLSCEQNLNHDAMYWYRQDPGQGLRLIYYSQIVNDFQKGDIAEGYSVSREKKESFPLTVTSAQKNPTAFYLCASSYGQTFNQPQHFGDGTRLSIL.

The chain employs TRBV7-9 and TRBJ2-1, with a tentative D call TRBD1 (5 bases). V was pared by 4 bases and J by 3 bases, with 10 bases between. This CDR3 comprises 14 residues. Germline V gene sequence: CDR1 SEHNR, CDR2 FQNEAQ (reference sequence). The DNA of the CDR3 is TGTGCCAGCAGCTCGGACAACCTCTACAATGAGCAGTTCTTC. Protein: CASSSDNLYNEQFF.

The V and J genes are TRBV10-1 and TRBJ2-2; TRBD2 agrees at 9 bases. Per germline, CDR1 WNHNN and CDR2 SYGVQD (reference sequence). There are 15 residues in the CDR3. V lost 2 bases to trimming and J lost 3 bases; unmatched junction nucleotides: 1. Here the CDR3 reads CASSESGRHTGELFF. The CDR3 nucleotides are TGCGCCAGCAGTGAGAGCGGGAGGCACACCGGGGAGCTGTTTTTT.

This clone was counted between two and nine times. V and J are TRBV7-9 and TRBJ1-3; possible D gene TRBD1, 6 bases. V lost 5 bases to trimming and J lost 0 bases, with 11 bases between them. The CDR3 covers 15 residues. Germline V lookup: CDR1 SEHNR, CDR2 FQNEAQ (reference sequence). CDR3: CASSLRTVSGNTIYF. CDR3 sequence (DNA): TGTGCCAGCAGCCTAAGGACAGTCTCTGGAAACACCATATATTTT.

V and J are TRBV19 and TRBJ2-2; 10 bases agree with TRBD2. The CDR3 totals 16 residues. CDR1 is LNHDA, CDR2 SQIVND, per germline (reference sequence). Unmatched junction bases numbered 7, after V lost 8 bases and J lost 1 base. The CDR3 sequence is CASESWTSGNTGELFF. DNA for the CDR3: TGTGCCAGTGAATCCTGGACTAGCGGGAACACCGGGGAGCTGTTTTTT.

The chain recombines TRBV2 with TRBJ2-7; TRBD1 matches at 8 bases. CDR3 size: 15 residues. V gave up 5 bases and J gave up 4 bases; unmatched junction bases: 10. Germline-derived CDR1 and CDR2 are SNHLY and FYNNEI. The DNA for the CDR3 is TGTGCCAGCAGTTTTTACCGACAGGGGAAATACGAGCAGTACTTC. This translates into CASSFYRQGKYEQYF.

V and J are TRBV6-4 and TRBJ2-1; the D gene could be TRBD1 or TRBD2 (5 bases each). V gave up 0 bases and J gave up 7 bases, with 13 bases separating them. Germline lookup yields CDR1 MRHNA and CDR2 SNTAGT. The CDR3 runs to 15 residues. Here the CDR3 reads CASSDSYGDPNEQFF. CDR3 DNA: TGTGCCAGCAGTGACTCGTACGGGGACCCGAATGAGCAGTTCTTC.

This clone has only one observation. The V gene is TRBV6-5, the J gene TRBJ2-1, with D possibly called TRBD1 or TRBD2 (5 bases each). V was cut by 0 bases and J by 4 bases, with 7 bases left in between. Germline V gene sequence: CDR1 MNHEY, CDR2 SVGAGI. This CDR3 is 14 amino acids long. In DNA, the CDR3 is TGTGCCAGCAGTTACTCGGGACGATACAATGAGCAGTTCTTC. Translating it yields CASSYSGRYNEQFF.

V and J are TRBV18 and TRBJ2-7; possible D gene TRBD2, 6 bases. This CDR3 is built from 14 residues. The germline gives CDR1 KGHSH, CDR2 LQKENI. Trimming left V 1 base short and J 0 bases short, with 7 bases between. Here the CDR3 DNA reads TGTGCCAGCTCACCACAGGAGGGCTCCTACGAGCAGTACTTC. Translating gives CASSPQEGSYEQYF.

This clone has just one count. This chain links TRBV27 with TRBJ1-2; 8 bases line up with TRBD1. The germline gives CDR1 MNHEY, CDR2 SMNVEV (reference sequence). The CDR3 consists of 13 residues. V was pared by 5 bases and J by 5 bases, with 4 bases of the junction left unmatched. CDR3 coding DNA: TGTGCCAGCAGTATCCGGACAGGGTATGGCTACACCTTC. This translates into CASSIRTGYGYTF.

The rearrangement links TRBV7-9 to TRBJ1-2; 7 bases are a match to TRBD1. The CDR3 is 16 amino acids. V lost 5 bases, J lost 6 bases, and 15 bases stayed unmatched. In germline, CDR1 is SEHNR, CDR2 FQNEAQ (reference sequence). The CDR3, as DNA: TGTGCCAGCAGCGCCAGGGAACGACAGGGCTTTAATGGCTACACCTTC. Translated: CASSARERQGFNGYTF.

This clone was found once. DNA for the CDR3: TGTGCCAGCAGCATAAGCGGGGGGATTGGCGATGAGCAGTTCTTC. It codes for CASSISGGIGDEQFF. The chain recombines TRBV7-6 with TRBJ2-1; 9 nucleotides line up with TRBD2. The CDR3 has 15 amino acids. Germline CDR1 SGHVS, CDR2 FNYEAQ. V gave up 5 bases and J gave up 8 bases; unmatched junction bases: 10.

This clone occurred a few times. The chain carries TRBV30 and TRBJ1-1; 9 nucleotides match TRBD1. This CDR3 comprises 12 residues. Germline CDR1 GTSNPN, CDR2 SVGIG (reference sequence). V was pared by 1 base and J by 6 bases, with 0 bases of the junction left unmatched. CDR3: CAWSGQGAEAFF. CDR3 nucleotide sequence: TGTGCCTGGAGTGGACAGGGGGCTGAAGCTTTCTTT.

The rearrangement uses TRBV19 and TRBJ2-2; possible D gene TRBD1, 6 bases. CDR1 is LNHDA and CDR2 is SQIVND in the germline V gene (reference sequence). The CDR3 is 13 residues long. Trimming shortened V by 3 bases and J by 7 bases, and 9 bases separated the two germline ends. This chain's CDR3 is CASSIKGDGELFF. CDR3 sequence (DNA): TGTGCCAGTAGTATTAAGGGGGACGGGGAGCTGTTTTTT.

There are many counts of this clone. The chain has TRBV6-4 and TRBJ2-3; 9 bases align to TRBD2. The CDR3 is made up of 15 amino acids. The V gene end was trimmed by 2 bases and the J gene end by 2 bases; junction bases not matched to a gene: 2. Germline lookup yields CDR1 MRHNA and CDR2 SNTAGT. CDR3 nucleotide sequence: TGTGCCAGCAGTGACGGCGGGGGGGCCACAGATACGCAGTATTTT. It encodes CASSDGGGATDTQYF.

V is TRBV4-1 and J is TRBJ2-3; 8 nucleotides line up with TRBD2. Germline CDR1 is MGHRA and CDR2 is YSYEKL. The CDR3 covers 15 residues. V lost 2 bases and J lost 1; bases outside the gene matches: 2. The CDR3 here is CASSQQLAGTDTQYF. The CDR3 nucleotides are TGCGCCAGCAGCCAACAACTAGCGGGCACAGATACGCAGTATTTT.

The genes are TRBV7-6 and TRBJ2-5; D not certain. The CDR3 is made up of 14 amino acids. Trimming shortened V by 1 base and J by 4 bases, and 10 bases separated the two germline ends. Germline-derived CDR1 and CDR2 are SGHVS and FNYEAQ. CDR3 in amino acids: CASSLVNPPETQYF. The CDR3 DNA follows: TGTGCCAGCAGCTTAGTTAACCCCCCAGAGACCCAGTACTTC. Full variable domain (outside the CDR3, taken from reference TRBV7-6 and TRBJ2-5): GAGVSQSPRYKVTKRGQDVALRCDPISGHVSLYWYRQALGQGPEFLTYFNYEAQQDKSGLPNDRFSAERPEGSISTLTIQRTEQRDSAMYRCASSLVNPPETQYFGPGTRLLVL.

The chain employs TRBV15 and TRBJ1-2, with D unclear. The germline gives CDR1 LNHNV, CDR2 YYDKDF (reference sequence). The ends were cut back, 7 bases at V and 3 bases at J, with 21 bases in the middle. The CDR3 is 16 amino acids. The CDR3 reads CATNMGRLVGDYGYTF. The CDR3 DNA sequence: TGTGCCACCAACATGGGCCGACTTGTTGGCGACTATGGCTACACCTTC.

To note about this clone: At one of its ends the junction is not consistent with the germline gene, which may arise from a read error. This chain links TRBV7-7 with TRBJ2-2, with 8 bases aligning to TRBD1. The CDR3 has 20 amino acids. Germline V gives CDR1 SSHAT, CDR2 FNYEAQ (reference sequence). The CDR3 reads CASSPNIGTGTLRHTGELFF. As DNA, the CDR3 is TGTGCTAGCAGCCCCAACATTGGGACAGGAACTCTTAGACACACCGGGGAGCTGTTTTTT.